This T cell receptor beta chain is drawn from a study of T cell repertoires in cytomegalovirus infection. Across the study: Shared public TCR beta signatures pointed to both CMV infection and a matching HLA type.

TCRdb reanalysed the reads using MiXCR and keeps one entry per CDR3 protein. The data show about 600,000 distinct CDR3 sequences, around 24% seen once. Trimming took off 5 bases at V and 2 bases at J, with 20 bases between the two ends. Germline CDR1 DFQATT, CDR2 SNEGSKA (reference sequence). The CDR3 is 16 amino acids. This clonotype was detected only a few times. Sequenced input: CD8+ T cells from PBMCs. V is TRBV20-1 and J is TRBJ2-3; D remains unclear. This receptor was obtained from a human donor in good health (CMV status not recorded). Some clones in this sample may be carry-over from other donors' samples. DNA for the CDR3: TGCAGTGCTGATTACCTGGCCGCGGATTACACAGATACGCAGTATTTT. Protein product: CSADYLAADYTDTQYF.